The present T cell receptor beta chain was sequenced within a study of shared clonotypes between healthy human individuals. Study-wide background: Used for every donor were three CD4 naive, three CD4 memory, two CD8 naive and one CD8 memory plate. Study results and limitations: Relative to clonotypes present in all four donors, those not shared had lower generation probabilities. A few donors shared approximately 5% of their naive CD4 clonotypes.

In the sorted-subset replicate PCRs, around 220 ng DNA, roughly 30,000 T cell genomes, was used. Some clones are missing from TCRdb's copy, which holds only in-frame ones; the method was immunoSEQ multiplex PCR. The sample contains some 2 million clones, about 95% of which appear only once. CD45RO negativity and positive selection for CCR7 defined naive CD8 cells, a population that excluded terminally differentiated effector memory CD45RA+ cells. Concerning this clone itself: Antigen unknown.

The TCR was taken from a young man in good health. Sequencing was performed on naive CD8+ T cells sorted from blood.

The CDR3 here is CASSVARKGQDYGYTF. CDR3 nucleotides: TGTGCCAGCAGCGTAGCCCGGAAAGGACAGGACTATGGCTACACCTTC. The chain has TRBV9 and TRBJ1-2; TRBD1 aligns across 7 bases. V shed 0 bases and J 3 bases; nucleotides not matched to a gene: 8. The CDR3 is 16 residues long. Germline V gene data show CDR1 as SGDLS and CDR2 as YYNGEE.